Presented here are 22 T cell receptor beta chains from one specimen sequenced in a study of long-term antiretroviral therapy in people with HIV. The assay, immunoSEQ v3.0, was run at survey level. Method: immunoSEQ multiplex PCR; TCRdb's copy keeps in-frame clones and lacks some. In the table there are 25,000 to 30,000 clones, 70% to 90% of which are singletons. The source material was unsorted PBMCs, sampled 3 years after starting antiretroviral therapy. The receptor set was obtained from a man aged 40-49 years with HIV.

This clone turned up a few times. The V gene is TRBV7-9, the J gene TRBJ1-6; 8 bases are a match to TRBD1. The length of the CDR3 is 15 residues. Germline CDR1 is SEHNR and CDR2 is FQNEAQ (reference sequence). Trimming took 3 bases from V and 6 from J; bases not matched to a gene: 4. Here the CDR3 DNA reads TGTGCCAGCAGCTTCGCAGGGGGCCTTAATTCACCCCTCCACTTT. This translates into CASSFAGGLNSPLHF.

The chain combines TRBV5-1 with TRBJ2-5; TRBD2 matches at 8 bases. The CDR3 consists of 15 residues. V lost 0 bases and J lost 5; bases outside the gene matches: 6. CDR1 is SGHRS and CDR2 is YFSETQ in the germline V gene. CDR3 nucleotide sequence: TGCGCCAGCAGCTTGGACGGGAGGGCCGATGAGACCCAGTACTTC. The encoded protein is CASSLDGRADETQYF.

V gene TRBV27 combines with J gene TRBJ2-3; D possibly corresponds to TRBD1 (7 bases). Germline V lookup: CDR1 MNHEY, CDR2 SMNVEV (reference sequence). Trimming shortened V by 1 base and J by 0 bases, and 17 bases separated the two germline ends. CDR3 length: 18 amino acids. The CDR3 sequence is CASSLFGAGQSSTDTQYF. The CDR3 DNA follows: TGTGCCAGCAGTTTATTCGGGGCGGGACAGTCTAGCACAGATACGCAGTATTTT.

This chain connects TRBV5-6 to TRBJ1-1; the D gene is possibly TRBD1 (6 bases). There are 13 residues in the CDR3. Germline V gene data show CDR1 as SGHDT and CDR2 as YYEEEE. Trimming stripped 4 bases from V and 5 bases from J, with 12 bases between. The DNA for the CDR3 is TGTGCCAGCAGCAATGGGGGGCAGACTGAAGCTTTCTTT. Translating it yields CASSNGGQTEAFF.

This rearrangement joins TRBV6-1 to TRBJ2-7; D perhaps matches TRBD2 (5 bases). V lost 8 bases to trimming and J lost 0 bases, with 14 bases between them. The CDR3 totals 14 residues. CDR1 and CDR2 from the germline V gene are MNHNS and SASEGT. Written as DNA, the CDR3 is TGTGCCAGCTGTCGAGGGATGGGCTCCTACGAGCAGTACTTC. Translation gives CASCRGMGSYEQYF.

The genes are TRBV14 and TRBJ1-4, with a weak D call TRBD1 (5 bases). This CDR3 has 15 amino acids. Germline CDR1 is SGHDN and CDR2 is FVKESK. Deletions cut 1 base from V and 0 bases from J, with 6 bases between. The CDR3 sequence: CASSQGGATNEKLFF. The CDR3 region has the DNA TGTGCCAGCAGCCAAGGGGGGGCAACTAATGAAAAACTGTTTTTT.

The chain combines TRBV6-6 with TRBJ1-1; unclear D gene. V was shortened by 0 bases and J by 0 bases, with 8 bases between the two germline ends. The germline V gene has CDR1 MNHNY and CDR2 SVGAGI (reference sequence). The CDR3 sequence is 15 residues long. CDR3 amino acids: CASSYSTGVNTEAFF. CDR3 bases: TGTGCCAGCAGTTACTCGACCGGGGTGAACACTGAAGCTTTCTTT.

The V and J genes are TRBV4-1 and TRBJ2-7; 8 positions match TRBD1. The V gene's germline CDR1 is MGHRA and CDR2 YSYEKL. Germline trimming cut 1 base from V and 0 bases from J; bases unmatched to any gene: 2. CDR3 length equals 15 residues. The CDR3 bases are TGCGCCAGCAGCCAAGGGGACAGGCGCTCCTACGAGCAGTACTTC. This translates into CASSQGDRRSYEQYF.

The chain joins TRBV27 to TRBJ2-3; 11 bases align to TRBD2. The CDR3 is made up of 15 amino acids. V lost 6 bases, J lost 6 bases, and 8 bases stayed unmatched. Germline values: CDR1 MNHEY, CDR2 SMNVEV (reference sequence). CDR3 coding DNA: TGTGCCAGCAGGGGACTAGCGGCTCGTTTCGATACGCAGTATTTT. Its protein product is CASRGLAARFDTQYF.

The gene calls are TRBV5-4 and TRBJ2-7; 10 bases are a match to TRBD1. Looked up from germline, CDR1 is SGHNT and CDR2 is YYREEE (reference sequence). With 4 bases clipped from V and 7 bases from J, the junction kept 20 bases outside the gene matches. The CDR3 is made up of 18 amino acids. The CDR3 coding sequence is TGTGCCAGCAGCCTCCCCCCGCCGAGGACAGGGGGATCAAGAGAGCAGTACTTC. Translated: CASSLPPPRTGGSREQYF. Based on the CDR3 plus reference TRBV5-4 and TRBJ2-7, the full variable domain is ETGVTQSPTHLIKTRGQQVTLRCSSQSGHNTVSWYQQALGQGPQFIFQYYREEENGRGNFPPRFSGLQFPNYSSELNVNALELDDSALYLCASSLPPPRTGGSREQYFGPGTRLTVT.

Only one count was recorded for this clone. The chain has TRBV6-5 and TRBJ2-7, with 7 bases that match TRBD2. CDR1 is MNHEY, CDR2 SVGAGI, per germline. This CDR3 is 15 amino acids long. The V and J ends lost 1 base and 5 bases, in that order; junction bases with no gene match: 8. The CDR3 DNA is TGTGCCAGCAGTTACTTAACGGGAGGTCAGAACGAGCAGTACTTC. Its protein product is CASSYLTGGQNEQYF.

This rearrangement joins TRBV5-4 to TRBJ1-2, with D possibly being TRBD1 (5 bases). V lost 2 bases to trimming and J lost 7 bases, with 18 bases between them. From germline, CDR1 is SGHNT and CDR2 YYREEE (reference sequence). CDR3 length: 15 residues. As DNA, the CDR3 is TGTGCCAGCAGCTTACCCTCGGGGGAGTACCTTGGCTACACCTTC. It yields the protein CASSLPSGEYLGYTF.

This clone came up a few times. CDR3 DNA sequence: TGTGCCAGTAGTAGCAGGGGTCGTGACTATGGCTACACCTTC. Its protein product is CASSSRGRDYGYTF. The J gene is TRBJ1-2, the V gene TRBV19; D perhaps matches TRBD1 (6 bases). CDR3 length equals 14 residues. Germline-derived CDR1 and CDR2 are LNHDA and SQIVND (reference sequence). V lost 4 bases, J lost 3 bases, and 12 bases lay in between.

The chain uses TRBV14 and TRBJ2-1; D gene ambiguous. The CDR3 loop spans 12 amino acids. CDR1 SGHDN and CDR2 FVKESK come from the germline V gene. Trimming shortened V by 2 bases and J by 10 bases, and 9 bases separated the two germline ends. This CDR3 reads CASSQFLEEQFF. In nucleotides, the CDR3 is TGTGCCAGCAGCCAATTCCTAGAAGAGCAGTTCTTC.

The V call is TRBV9, the J call TRBJ1-1; unclear D gene. The V gene lost 1 base and the J gene lost 1 base, with 5 bases spanning the gap. Germline CDR1 SGDLS, CDR2 YYNGEE. The CDR3 is 13 residues long. The CDR3, as DNA: TGTGCCAGCAGCGTAACCCCGAACACTGAAGCTTTCTTT. Protein product: CASSVTPNTEAFF.

The V and J genes are TRBV15 and TRBJ2-3; perhaps TRBD2 as D (6 bases). Trimming removed 0 bases at V and 7 bases at J, with 11 bases between. The CDR3 totals 14 residues. CDR1 and CDR2 (germline): LNHNV, YYDKDF (reference sequence). Here the CDR3 DNA reads TGTGCCACCAGCAGAGAAAGGGACTCGAATACGCAGTATTTT. Protein product: CATSRERDSNTQYF.

The V call is TRBV6-1, the J call TRBJ1-1; D ambiguous. The CDR3 sequence is 13 residues long. Germline CDR1 reads MNHNS; CDR2 reads SASEGT. V lost 0 bases to trimming and J lost 4 bases, with 6 bases between them. CDR3 in amino acids: CASSEAVGTEAFF. The CDR3 DNA reads as TGTGCCAGCAGTGAAGCGGTAGGCACTGAAGCTTTCTTT.

V usage is TRBV6-1 and J usage is TRBJ1-5; D is possibly TRBD1 (5 bases). Germline CDR1 and CDR2: MNHNS and SASEGT. The CDR3 spans 15 residues. Trimming left V 6 bases short and J 1 base short, with 13 bases between. This chain's CDR3 is CASRSGRDSNQPQHF. The DNA of the CDR3 is TGTGCCAGCAGAAGCGGAAGGGACAGCAATCAGCCCCAGCATTTT.

This clone was observed once. The chain joins TRBV14 to TRBJ2-5, with 9 bases that match TRBD1. Germline V gene data show CDR1 as SGHDN and CDR2 as FVKESK. CDR3 length: 15 amino acids. V lost 0 bases, J lost 3 bases, and 2 bases stayed unmatched. CDR3 in amino acids: CASSQDWDREETQYF. CDR3 in DNA: TGTGCCAGCAGCCAAGATTGGGACAGGGAAGAGACCCAGTACTTC.

The gene calls are TRBV14 and TRBJ1-1; no clear D. Trimming took off 4 bases at V and 1 base at J, with 7 bases between the two ends. This CDR3 spans 13 amino acids. Germline CDR1 and CDR2: SGHDN and FVKESK. CDR3 protein: CASSRQQNTEAFF. CDR3 DNA: TGTGCCAGCAGCCGCCAACAGAACACTGAAGCTTTCTTT.

The chain uses TRBV15 and TRBJ1-2, with a possible D match to TRBD1 (6 bases). Trimming cost V 7 bases and J 8 bases, with 17 bases left between them. CDR1 and CDR2 (germline): LNHNV, YYDKDF (reference sequence). This CDR3 has 13 amino acids. The CDR3 here is CATTPGQYEGYTF. CDR3 bases: TGTGCCACCACTCCGGGACAATATGAGGGCTACACCTTC.

The rearrangement links TRBV4-2 to TRBJ2-1; D is unclear. This CDR3 has 16 amino acids. Germline V gene sequence: CDR1 LGHNA, CDR2 YNFKEQ. Trimming stripped 2 bases from V and 0 bases from J, with 11 bases between. The DNA for the CDR3 is TGTGCCAGCAGCCAACCTGCCCAAAGCTCCTACAATGAGCAGTTCTTC. Residues: CASSQPAQSSYNEQFF.